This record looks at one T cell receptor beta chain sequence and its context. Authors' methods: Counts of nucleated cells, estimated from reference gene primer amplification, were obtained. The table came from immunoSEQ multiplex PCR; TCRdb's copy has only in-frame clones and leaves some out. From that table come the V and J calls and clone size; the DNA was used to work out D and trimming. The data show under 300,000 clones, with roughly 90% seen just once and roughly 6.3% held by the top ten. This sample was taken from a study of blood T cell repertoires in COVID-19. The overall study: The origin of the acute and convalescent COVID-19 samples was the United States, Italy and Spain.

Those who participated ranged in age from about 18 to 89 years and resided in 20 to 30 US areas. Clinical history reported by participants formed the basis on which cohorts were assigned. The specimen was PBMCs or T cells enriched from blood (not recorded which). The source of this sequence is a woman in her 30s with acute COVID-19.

Here the CDR3 DNA reads TGTGCCAGCTCACTAGGACTAGCGGGAGGAACTGGTGAGACCCAGTACTTC. Protein: CASSLGLAGGTGETQYF. The chain employs TRBV18 and TRBJ2-5; TRBD2 matches 14 bases. The J segment lost 5 bases and the V segment lost 4 bases, leaving 9 bases of the junction unmatched. Per the germline V gene, CDR1 is KGHSH and CDR2 is LQKENI. This CDR3 contains 17 residues.